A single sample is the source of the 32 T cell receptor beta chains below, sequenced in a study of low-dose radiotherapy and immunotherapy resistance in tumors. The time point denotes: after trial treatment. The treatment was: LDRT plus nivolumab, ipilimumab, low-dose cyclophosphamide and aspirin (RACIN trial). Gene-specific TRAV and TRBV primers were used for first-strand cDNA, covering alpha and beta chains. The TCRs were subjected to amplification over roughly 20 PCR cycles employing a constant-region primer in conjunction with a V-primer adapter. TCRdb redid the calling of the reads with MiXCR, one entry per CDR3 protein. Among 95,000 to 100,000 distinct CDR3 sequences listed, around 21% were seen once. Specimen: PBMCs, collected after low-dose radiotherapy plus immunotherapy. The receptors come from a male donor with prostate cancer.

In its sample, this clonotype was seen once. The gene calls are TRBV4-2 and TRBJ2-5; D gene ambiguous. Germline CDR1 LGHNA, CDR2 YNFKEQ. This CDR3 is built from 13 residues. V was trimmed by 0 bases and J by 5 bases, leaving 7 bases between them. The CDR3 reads CASSQDDGETQYF. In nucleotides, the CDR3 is TGTGCCAGCAGCCAAGATGACGGCGAGACCCAGTACTTC.

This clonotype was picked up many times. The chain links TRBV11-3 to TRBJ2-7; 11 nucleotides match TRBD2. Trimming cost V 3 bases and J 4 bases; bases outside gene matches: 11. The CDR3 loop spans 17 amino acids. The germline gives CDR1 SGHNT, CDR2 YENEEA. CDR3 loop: CASSFPPGLAGPYEQYF. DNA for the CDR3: TGTGCCAGCAGCTTCCCCCCAGGACTAGCGGGTCCTTACGAGCAGTACTTC.

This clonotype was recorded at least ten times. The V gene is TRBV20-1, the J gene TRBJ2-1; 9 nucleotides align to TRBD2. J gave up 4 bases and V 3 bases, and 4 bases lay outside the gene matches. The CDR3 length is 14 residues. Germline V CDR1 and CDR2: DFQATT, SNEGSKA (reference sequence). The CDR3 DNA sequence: TGCAGTGCTAGCCCCCTAGCGGGGTACAATGAGCAGTTCTTC. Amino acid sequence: CSASPLAGYNEQFF.

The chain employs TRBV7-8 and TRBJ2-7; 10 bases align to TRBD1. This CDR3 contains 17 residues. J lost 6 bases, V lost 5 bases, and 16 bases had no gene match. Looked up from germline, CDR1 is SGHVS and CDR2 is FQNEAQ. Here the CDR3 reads CASSRNRLGQGGGEQYF. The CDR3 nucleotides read TGTGCCAGCAGCCGCAACAGACTTGGACAGGGGGGCGGCGAGCAGTACTTC.

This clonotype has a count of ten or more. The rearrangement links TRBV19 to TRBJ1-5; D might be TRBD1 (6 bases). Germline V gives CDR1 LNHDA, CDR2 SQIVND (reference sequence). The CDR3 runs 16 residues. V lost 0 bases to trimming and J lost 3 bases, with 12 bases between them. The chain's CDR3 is CASSIDQGRHNQPQHF. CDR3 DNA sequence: TGTGCCAGTAGTATAGATCAGGGGCGACACAATCAGCCCCAGCATTTT. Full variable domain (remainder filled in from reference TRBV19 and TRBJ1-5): DGGITQSPKYLFRKEGQNVTLSCEQNLNHDAMYWYRQDPGQGLRLIYYSQIVNDFQKGDIAEGYSVSREKKESFPLTVTSAQKNPTAFYLCASSIDQGRHNQPQHFGDGTRLSIL.

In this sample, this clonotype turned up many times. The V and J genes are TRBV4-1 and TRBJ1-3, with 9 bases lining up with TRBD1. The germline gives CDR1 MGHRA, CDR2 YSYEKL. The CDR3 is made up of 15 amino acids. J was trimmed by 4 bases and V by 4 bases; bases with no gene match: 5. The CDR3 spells CASSLYRGQGNTIYF. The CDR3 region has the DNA TGCGCCAGCAGCCTGTACAGGGGGCAAGGAAACACCATATATTTT.

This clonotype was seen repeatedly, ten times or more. This chain's CDR3 is CASADRTGGYNEQFF. DNA for the CDR3: TGTGCCAGCGCGGATCGGACGGGCGGATACAATGAGCAGTTCTTC. The chain links TRBV7-9 to TRBJ2-1; no firm D call. This CDR3 spans 15 amino acids. Germline V gene lookup returns CDR1 SEHNR and CDR2 FQNEAQ (reference sequence). Trimming took 8 bases from V and 4 from J, leaving 18 bases between them.

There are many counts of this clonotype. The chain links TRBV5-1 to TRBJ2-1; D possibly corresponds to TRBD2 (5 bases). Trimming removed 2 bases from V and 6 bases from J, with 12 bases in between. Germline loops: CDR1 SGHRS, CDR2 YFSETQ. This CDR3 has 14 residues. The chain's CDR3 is CASSFGLLANEQFF. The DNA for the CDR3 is TGCGCCAGCAGCTTTGGGTTGCTAGCCAATGAGCAGTTCTTC.

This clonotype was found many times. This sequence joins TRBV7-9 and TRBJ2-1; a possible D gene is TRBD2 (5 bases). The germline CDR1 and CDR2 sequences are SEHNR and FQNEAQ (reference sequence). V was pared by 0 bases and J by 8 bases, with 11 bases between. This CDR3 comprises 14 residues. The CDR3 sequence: CASSLALGLYEQFF. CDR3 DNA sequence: TGTGCCAGCAGCTTAGCACTAGGTTTGTATGAGCAGTTCTTC.

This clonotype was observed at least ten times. The DNA of the CDR3 is TGTGCCTGGAGGCCGAGCGGCAGGGGTAACACCGGGGAGCTGTTTTTT. Translation: CAWRPSGRGNTGELFF. V and J are TRBV30 and TRBJ2-2; a weak D match, TRBD1 (6 bases). Trimming stripped 3 bases from V and 2 bases from J, with 16 bases between. CDR1 is GTSNPN and CDR2 is SVGIG in the germline V gene (reference sequence). This CDR3 is built from 16 residues. The whole variable domain, remainder taken from reference TRBV30 and TRBJ2-2, is SQTIHQWPATLVQPVGSPLSLECTVEGTSNPNLYWYRQAAGRGLQLLFYSVGIGQISSEVPQNLSASRPQDRQFILSSKKLLLSDSGFYLCAWRPSGRGNTGELFFGEGSRLTVL.

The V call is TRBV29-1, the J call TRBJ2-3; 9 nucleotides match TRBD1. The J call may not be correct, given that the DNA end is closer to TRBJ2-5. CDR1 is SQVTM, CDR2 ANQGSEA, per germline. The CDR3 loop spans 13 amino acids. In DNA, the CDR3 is TGCAGCGTTGGGACAGGGGTTCAGGAGACCCAGTACTTC. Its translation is CSVGTGVQETQYF.

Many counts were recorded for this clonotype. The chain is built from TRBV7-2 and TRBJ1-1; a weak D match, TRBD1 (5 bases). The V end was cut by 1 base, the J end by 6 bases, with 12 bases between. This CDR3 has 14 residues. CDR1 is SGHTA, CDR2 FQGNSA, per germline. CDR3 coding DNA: TGTGCCAGCAGCTTAGAGGGGAACCGACCTGAAGCTTTCTTT. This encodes CASSLEGNRPEAFF.

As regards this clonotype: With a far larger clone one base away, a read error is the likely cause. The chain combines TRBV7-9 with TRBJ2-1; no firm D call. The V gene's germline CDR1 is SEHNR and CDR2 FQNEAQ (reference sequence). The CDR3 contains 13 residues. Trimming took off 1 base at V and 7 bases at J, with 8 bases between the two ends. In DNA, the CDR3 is TGTGCCAGCAGCTTAGTCAGTAGTAATGAGCAGTTCTTC. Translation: CASSLVSSNEQFF.

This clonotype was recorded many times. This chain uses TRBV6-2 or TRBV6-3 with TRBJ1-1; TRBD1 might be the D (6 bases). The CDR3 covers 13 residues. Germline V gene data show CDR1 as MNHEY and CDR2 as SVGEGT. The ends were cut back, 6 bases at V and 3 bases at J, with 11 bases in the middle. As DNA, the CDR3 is TGTGCCAGCAGGCCTCCAGGGGACACTGAAGCTTTCTTT. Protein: CASRPPGDTEAFF.

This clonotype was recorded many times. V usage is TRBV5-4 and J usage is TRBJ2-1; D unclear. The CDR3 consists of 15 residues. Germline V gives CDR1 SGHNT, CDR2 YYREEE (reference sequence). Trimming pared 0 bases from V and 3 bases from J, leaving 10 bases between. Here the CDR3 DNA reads TGTGCCAGCAGCTTGGCGACAACCGGCTACAATGAGCAGTTCTTC. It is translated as CASSLATTGYNEQFF.

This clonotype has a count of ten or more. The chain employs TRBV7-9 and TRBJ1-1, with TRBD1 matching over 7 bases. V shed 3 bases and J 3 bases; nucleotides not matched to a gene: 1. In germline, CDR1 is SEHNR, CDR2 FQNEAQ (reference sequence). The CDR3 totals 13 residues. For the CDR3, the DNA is TGTGCCAGCAGCTTGCAGGGGGACACTGAAGCTTTCTTT. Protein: CASSLQGDTEAFF.

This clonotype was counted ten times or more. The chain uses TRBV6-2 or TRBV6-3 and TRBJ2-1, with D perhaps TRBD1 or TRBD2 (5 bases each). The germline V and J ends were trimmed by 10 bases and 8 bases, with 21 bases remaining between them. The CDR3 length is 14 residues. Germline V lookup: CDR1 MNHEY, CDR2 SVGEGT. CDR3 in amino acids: CANSPGTGAYEQFF. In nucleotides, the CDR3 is TGTGCCAACTCGCCCGGGACCGGGGCCTATGAGCAGTTCTTC.

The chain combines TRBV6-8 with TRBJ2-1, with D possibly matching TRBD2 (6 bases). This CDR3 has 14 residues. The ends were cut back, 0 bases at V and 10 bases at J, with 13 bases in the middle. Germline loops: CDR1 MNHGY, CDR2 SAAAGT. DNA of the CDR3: TGTGCCAGCAGTTACTCGGGAGGTTCGGGAGAGCAGTTCTTC. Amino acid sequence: CASSYSGGSGEQFF.

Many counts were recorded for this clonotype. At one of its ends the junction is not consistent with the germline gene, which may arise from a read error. The CDR3 loop reads CASSLAGGNEQFF. The CDR3 bases are TGTGCCAGCAGCCTAGCGGGGGGTAATGAGCAGTTCTTC. The V and J genes are TRBV7-2 and TRBJ2-1; 11 bases fit TRBD2. Germline CDR1 and CDR2: SGHTA and FQGNSA. This CDR3 region has 13 residues.

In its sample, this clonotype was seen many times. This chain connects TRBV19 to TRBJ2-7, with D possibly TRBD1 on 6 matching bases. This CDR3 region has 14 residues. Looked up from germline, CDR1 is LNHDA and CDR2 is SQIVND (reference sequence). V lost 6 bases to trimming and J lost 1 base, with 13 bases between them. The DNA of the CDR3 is TGTGCCAGTAGCCACCGGACAGAATCCTACGAGCAGTACTTC. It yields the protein CASSHRTESYEQYF. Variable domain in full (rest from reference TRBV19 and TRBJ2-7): DGGITQSPKYLFRKEGQNVTLSCEQNLNHDAMYWYRQDPGQGLRLIYYSQIVNDFQKGDIAEGYSVSREKKESFPLTVTSAQKNPTAFYLCASSHRTESYEQYFGPGTRLTVT.

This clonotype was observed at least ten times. DNA for the CDR3: TGCAGTGCTAGAGTCCGTCCTAGCGGGGGGGCACCTACGCAGTATTTT. Translated, it gives CSARVRPSGGAPTQYF. The V gene is TRBV20-1, the J gene TRBJ2-3; 12 bases agree with TRBD2. Germline V gives CDR1 DFQATT, CDR2 SNEGSKA (reference sequence). Unmatched junction bases numbered 10, after V lost 1 base and J lost 8 bases. This CDR3 comprises 16 residues.

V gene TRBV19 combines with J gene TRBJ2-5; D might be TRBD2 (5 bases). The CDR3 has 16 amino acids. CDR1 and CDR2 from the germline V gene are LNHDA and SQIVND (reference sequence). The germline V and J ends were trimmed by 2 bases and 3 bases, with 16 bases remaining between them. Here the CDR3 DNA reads TGTGCCAGTAGTATAACCCGGCTAGCTATTAAAGAGACCCAGTACTTC. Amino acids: CASSITRLAIKETQYF.

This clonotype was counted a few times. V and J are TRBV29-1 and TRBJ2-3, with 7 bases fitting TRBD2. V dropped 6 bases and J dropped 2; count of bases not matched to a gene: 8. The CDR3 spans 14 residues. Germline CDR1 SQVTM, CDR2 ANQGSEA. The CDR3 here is CSVRERGTTDTQYF. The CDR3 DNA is TGCAGCGTGAGGGAGCGGGGCACCACAGATACGCAGTATTTT.

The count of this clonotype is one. CDR3 region: CASSRGVTQETQYF. The CDR3 DNA reads as TGTGCCAGCAGTCGAGGGGTGACCCAAGAGACCCAGTACTTC. The chain joins TRBV6-2 or TRBV6-3 to TRBJ2-5, with D perhaps assigned TRBD1 or TRBD2 (5 bases each). Germline loops: CDR1 MNHEY, CDR2 SVGEGT. This CDR3 comprises 14 residues. With 5 bases removed from V and 1 base from J, the gap between germline ends came to 11 bases.

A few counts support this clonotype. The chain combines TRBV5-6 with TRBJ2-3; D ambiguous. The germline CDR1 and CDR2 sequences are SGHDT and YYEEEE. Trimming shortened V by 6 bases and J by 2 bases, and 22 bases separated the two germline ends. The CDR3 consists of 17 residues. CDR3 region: CASTAALFRPSTDTQYF. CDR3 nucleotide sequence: TGTGCCAGCACCGCAGCTCTCTTTCGACCATCCACAGATACGCAGTATTTT.

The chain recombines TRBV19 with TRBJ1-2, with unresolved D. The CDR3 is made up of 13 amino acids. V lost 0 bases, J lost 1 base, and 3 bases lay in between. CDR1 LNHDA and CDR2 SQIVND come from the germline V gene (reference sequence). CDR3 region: CASSIDHNYGYTF. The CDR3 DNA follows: TGTGCCAGTAGTATAGATCATAACTATGGCTACACCTTC.

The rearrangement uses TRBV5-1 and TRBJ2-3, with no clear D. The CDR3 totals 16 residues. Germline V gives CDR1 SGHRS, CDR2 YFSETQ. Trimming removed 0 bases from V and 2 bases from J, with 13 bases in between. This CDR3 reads CASSLVPGSVTDTQYF. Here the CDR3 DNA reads TGCGCCAGCAGCTTGGTGCCGGGTAGTGTCACAGATACGCAGTATTTT.

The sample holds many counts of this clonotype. The CDR3 loop is CATRPRDRFSGYTF. The CDR3 nucleotides are TGTGCCACCAGACCTCGTGACAGGTTTAGTGGCTACACCTTC. V is TRBV15 and J is TRBJ1-2, with a possible D match to TRBD1 (6 bases). There are 14 residues in the CDR3. Germline CDR1 and CDR2: LNHNV and YYDKDF (reference sequence). Trimming pared 6 bases from V and 7 bases from J, leaving 18 bases between. Variable domain in full (rest from reference TRBV15 and TRBJ1-2): DAMVIQNPRYQVTQFGKPVTLSCSQTLNHNVMYWYQQKSSQAPKLLFHYYDKDFNNEADTPDNFQSRRPNTSFCFLDIRSPGLGDTAMYLCATRPRDRFSGYTFGSGTRLTVV.

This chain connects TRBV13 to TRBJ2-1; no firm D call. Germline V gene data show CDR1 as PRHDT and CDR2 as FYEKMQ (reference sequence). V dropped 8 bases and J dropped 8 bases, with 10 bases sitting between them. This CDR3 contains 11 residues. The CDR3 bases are TGTGCCAGCTCCGTTTGGTATGAGCAGTTCTTC. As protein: CASSVWYEQFF.

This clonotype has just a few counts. The chain's CDR3 is CASSSGTGGTEPQHF. The DNA of the CDR3 is TGTGCCAGCAGTTCAGGGACAGGGGGCACAGAGCCCCAGCATTTT. The V call is TRBV28, the J call TRBJ1-5; 12 nucleotides match TRBD1. Germline values: CDR1 MDHEN, CDR2 SYDVKM. The V gene end was trimmed by 4 bases and the J gene end by 8 bases; junction bases not matched to a gene: 6. The CDR3 extends over 15 amino acids.

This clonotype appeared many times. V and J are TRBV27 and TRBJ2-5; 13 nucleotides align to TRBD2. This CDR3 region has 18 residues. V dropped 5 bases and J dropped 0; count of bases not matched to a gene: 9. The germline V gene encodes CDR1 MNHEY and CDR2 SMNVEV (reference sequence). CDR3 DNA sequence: TGTGCCAGCAGTCCATGGGGGACTAGCGGGGCGAACCAAGAGACCCAGTACTTC. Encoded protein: CASSPWGTSGANQETQYF.

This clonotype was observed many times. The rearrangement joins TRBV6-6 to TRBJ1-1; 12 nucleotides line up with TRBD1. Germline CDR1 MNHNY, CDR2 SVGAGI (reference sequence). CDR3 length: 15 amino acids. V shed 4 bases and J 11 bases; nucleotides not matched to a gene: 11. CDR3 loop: CASSSTPGQGAGAFF. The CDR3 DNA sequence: TGTGCCAGCAGTTCCACCCCGGGACAGGGGGCTGGGGCTTTCTTT.